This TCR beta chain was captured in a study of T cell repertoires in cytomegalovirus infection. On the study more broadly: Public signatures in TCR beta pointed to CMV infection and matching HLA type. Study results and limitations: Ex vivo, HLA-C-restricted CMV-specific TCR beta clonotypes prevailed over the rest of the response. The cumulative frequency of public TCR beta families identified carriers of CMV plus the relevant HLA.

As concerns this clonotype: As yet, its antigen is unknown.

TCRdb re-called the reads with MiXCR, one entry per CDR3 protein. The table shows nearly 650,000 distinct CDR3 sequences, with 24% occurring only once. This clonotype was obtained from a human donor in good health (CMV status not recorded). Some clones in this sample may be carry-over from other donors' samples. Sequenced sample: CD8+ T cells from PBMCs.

In DNA, the CDR3 is TGTGCCAGCAGCTTAGGCAGGGTCTATGGCTACACCTTC. This gives the protein CASSLGRVYGYTF. The rearrangement joins TRBV7-9 to TRBJ1-2, with a tentative D call TRBD1 (5 bases). Germline lookup yields CDR1 SEHNR and CDR2 FQNEAQ (reference sequence). The CDR3 runs 13 residues. Deletions cut 1 base from V and 4 bases from J, with 7 bases between.